Sequencing of this TCR beta chain was carried out in a study of cytomegalovirus exposure and HLA in healthy donors. Turning to the study itself: In a previous analysis, 95 million to 130 million unique TCR beta sequences were found from roughly 200 million T cells. The study, taken as a whole, reports: The investigators catalogued some 160 TCR beta chains as cytomegalovirus-associated.

For this clone: Its specificity is not known.

The CDR3 totals 16 residues. CDR1 is MDHEN and CDR2 is SYDVKM in the germline V gene. The ends were cut back, 3 bases at V and 8 bases at J, with 17 bases in the middle. The PCR contained 60 Vbeta and 13 Jbeta primers. Source study methods: Around 80 million unique TCR beta chains, roughly 11 million of them shared, were counted by a later analysis. The table came from immunoSEQ multiplex PCR; TCRdb's copy has only in-frame clones and leaves some out. V and J calls and clone size are given by that table; D and trimming were obtained from the DNA. Of about 130,000 clones in the sample, approximately 80% were seen once.

The chain couples TRBV28 to TRBJ1-6; D might be TRBD1 (6 bases). The sample consisted of PBMCs. The receptor comes from a young man in good health and CMV-seropositive. The CDR3 loop is CASSFPGQWGDSPLHF. The CDR3 DNA sequence: TGTGCCAGCAGTTTTCCGGGACAATGGGGAGATTCACCCCTCCACTTT.